This T cell receptor (beta chain) was recovered during a study of OX40 agonist ivuxolimab in advanced cancers. Overall study results and limits: There was clonal expansion of CD4+ and CD8+ blood T cells by week 6 at 0.1 to 3.0 mg/kg.

With regard to this clone: Its target is not known.

Some clones are missing from TCRdb's copy, which holds only in-frame ones; the method was immunoSEQ multiplex PCR. Among 13,000 or so clones listed, around 77% were seen once. Trimming at V came to 2 bases and at J to 4 bases, leaving 11 bases not matched to a gene. There are 17 residues in the CDR3. The germline CDR1 and CDR2 sequences are MNHEY and SMNVEV (reference sequence). The chain links TRBV27 to TRBJ2-3, with TRBD2 identical over 8 bases. The sequencing here drew on CD4+ or CD8+ T cells sorted from blood, taken in a trial of the OX40 agonist ivuxolimab. The TCR comes from an adult with an advanced solid tumor such as melanoma, head and neck, liver or kidney cancer. CDR3 DNA sequence: TGTGCCAGCAGTTTACGCGGACTAGCCGTACCCCCAGATACGCAGTATTTT. Amino acid sequence: CASSLRGLAVPPDTQYF.